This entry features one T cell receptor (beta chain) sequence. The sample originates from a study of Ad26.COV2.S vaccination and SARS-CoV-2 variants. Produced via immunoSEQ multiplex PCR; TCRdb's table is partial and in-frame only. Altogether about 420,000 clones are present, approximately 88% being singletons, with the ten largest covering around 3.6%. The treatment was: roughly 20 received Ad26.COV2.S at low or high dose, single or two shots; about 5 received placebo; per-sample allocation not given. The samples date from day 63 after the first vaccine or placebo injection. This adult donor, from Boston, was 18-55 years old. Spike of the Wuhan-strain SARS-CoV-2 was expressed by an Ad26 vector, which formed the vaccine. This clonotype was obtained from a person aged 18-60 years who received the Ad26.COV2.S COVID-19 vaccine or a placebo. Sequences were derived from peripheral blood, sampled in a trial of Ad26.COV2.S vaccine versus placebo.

The CDR3 is CASSYLGTGSTDTQYF. The CDR3 DNA follows: TGTGCCAGCAGTTACCTGGGGACAGGGAGCACAGATACGCAGTATTTT. V and J are TRBV6-6 and TRBJ2-3, with TRBD1 identical over 9 bases. This CDR3 comprises 16 residues. With 2 bases clipped from V and 0 bases from J, the junction kept 3 bases outside the gene matches. Germline loops: CDR1 MNHNY, CDR2 SVGAGI (reference sequence).